The rows below give T cell receptor beta chains drawn from one sample of a study of T cell responses to AZD1222 COVID-19 vaccine. Profiling relied on immunoSEQ multiplex PCR, and the TCRdb table lists in-frame clones only, not all of them. Of 100,000 to 120,000 clones in the sample, more than 90% are singletons; the top ten hold about 2.6%. Material: peripheral blood, obtained 28 days after the second AZD1222 dose. The receptors stem from an adult who received the AZD1222 COVID-19 vaccine. Both conserved end residues are part of each CDR3. A D gene is named only where the DNA matches it firmly. Clone size is stated in some rows and not others, as once, few, many or a class when expanded.

size,D,V,J,CDR3,DNA
-,TRBD1,TRBV5-1,TRBJ2-7,CASSFRDSAYEQYF,TGCGCCAGCAGCTTCCGGGACAGCGCCTACGAGCAGTACTTC
-,-,TRBV7-9,TRBJ1-1,CASSFHREGTEAFF,TGTGCCAGCAGCTTCCACAGGGAGGGGACTGAAGCTTTCTTT
-,-,TRBV7-3,TRBJ2-3,CASSPQGPTDTQYF,TGTGCCAGCAGCCCCCAGGGTCCGACAGATACGCAGTATTTT
-,-,TRBV7-2,TRBJ1-2,CASSSRRANYGYTF,TGTGCCAGCAGCTCGAGGAGAGCTAACTATGGCTACACCTTC
-,-,TRBV11-2,TRBJ1-2,CASSPDINYGYTF,TGTGCCAGCAGCCCCGACATTAACTATGGCTACACCTTC
-,-,TRBV6-4,TRBJ2-3,CASSDAGEDTQYF,TGTGCCAGCAGTGACGCAGGGGAAGATACGCAGTATTTT
-,TRBD2,TRBV6-6,TRBJ2-5,CASSPKGRAQETQYF,TGTGCCAGCAGTCCAAAGGGGAGGGCCCAAGAGACCCAGTACTTC
-,-,TRBV20-1,TRBJ2-7,CSASARAVSSYEQYF,TGCAGTGCTAGTGCCCGGGCGGTGAGCTCCTACGAGCAGTACTTC
-,-,TRBV6-2/TRBV6-3,TRBJ1-6,CASSYGLRVGNSPLHF,TGTGCCAGCAGTTACGGGCTCCGAGTGGGTAATTCACCCCTCCACTTT
-,-,TRBV6-5,TRBJ2-5,CASRRGSYEETQYF,TGTGCCAGCCGACGGGGCAGCTACGAGGAGACCCAGTACTTC
-,TRBD2,TRBV9,TRBJ2-1,CASSVAGGVNEQFF,TGTGCCAGCAGCGTAGCGGGGGGGGTCAATGAGCAGTTCTTC
few,-,TRBV19,TRBJ1-1,CASFRRALSTEAFF,TGTGCCAGCTTCCGCCGCGCCTTGTCCACTGAAGCTTTCTTT
-,-,TRBV6-2/TRBV6-3,TRBJ2-7,CASSYQTGNYEQYF,TGTGCCAGCAGTTACCAGACAGGTAACTACGAGCAGTACTTC
-,-,TRBV5-4,TRBJ1-4,CASSPRLTNEKLFF,TGTGCCAGCAGCCCCAGGCTAACTAATGAAAAACTGTTTTTT
-,TRBD1,TRBV7-8,TRBJ1-1,CASSSRQGVWAMNTEAFF,TGTGCCAGCAGCTCCAGACAGGGAGTCTGGGCAATGAACACTGAAGCTTTCTTT
-,-,TRBV5-1,TRBJ2-2,CASSLGLDGELFF,TGCGCCAGCAGCCTAGGGTTGGACGGGGAGCTGTTTTTT
-,-,TRBV4-1,TRBJ2-7,CASSQQLPGHSYEQYF,TGCGCCAGCAGCCAACAACTCCCGGGACATTCCTACGAGCAGTACTTC
-,-,TRBV29-1,TRBJ2-1,CSVEDYSYNEQFF,TGCAGCGTTGAGGACTACTCCTACAATGAGCAGTTCTTC
-,-,TRBV6-5,TRBJ1-2,CASSFRTEYYGYTF,TGTGCCAGCAGTTTCAGGACGGAATACTATGGCTACACCTTC
-,TRBD1,TRBV27,TRBJ2-4,CASSSRQGADIQYF,TGTGCCAGCAGTTCTCGACAGGGGGCGGACATTCAGTACTTC
-,-,TRBV11-3,TRBJ2-3,CASSLSSVWAANSPDTQYF,TGTGCCAGCAGCTTGAGTTCGGTCTGGGCGGCGAACTCTCCAGATACGCAGTATTTT
-,-,TRBV11-2,TRBJ1-5,CASSLDGGDQPQHF,TGTGCCAGCAGCTTAGATGGGGGGGATCAGCCCCAGCATTTT
-,-,TRBV29-1,TRBJ1-1,CSAREDTEAFF,TGCAGCGCCAGGGAGGACACTGAAGCTTTCTTT
-,-,TRBV15,TRBJ2-7,CATTPNRVHEQYF,TGTGCCACCACCCCCAACAGGGTCCACGAGCAGTACTTC
-,-,TRBV27,TRBJ1-1,CASSPGLGGNTEAFF,TGTGCCAGCAGTCCCGGTCTGGGGGGGAACACTGAAGCTTTCTTT
-,-,TRBV3-1/TRBV3-2,TRBJ1-2,CASSLSQQGGYTF,TGTGCCAGCAGCTTAAGTCAGCAGGGAGGCTACACCTTC
once,-,TRBV10-3,TRBJ1-6,CAVSNLPDSPLHF,TGTGCCGTCTCAAACCTCCCGGATTCACCCCTCCACTTT
-,TRBD2,TRBV4-3,TRBJ2-2,CASSQDSAGGNTGELFF,TGCGCCAGCAGCCAAGATTCCGCGGGGGGAAACACCGGGGAGCTGTTTTTT
-,-,TRBV3-1/TRBV3-2,TRBJ1-6,CASSQEYNSPLHF,TGTGCCAGCAGCCAAGAATATAATTCACCCCTCCACTTT
-,TRBD1,TRBV7-2,TRBJ1-1,CASSLVQGAGTEAFF,TGTGCCAGCAGCTTAGTTCAGGGGGCGGGCACTGAAGCTTTCTTT
-,-,TRBV5-1,TRBJ1-2,CASSLGGRAYGYTF,TGCGCCAGCAGCTTGGGAGGCAGGGCCTATGGCTACACCTTC
-,-,TRBV5-4,TRBJ2-5,CASSLGVRDTQETQYF,TGTGCCAGCAGCTTGGGGGTTCGGGACACCCAAGAGACCCAGTACTTC
once,-,TRBV27,TRBJ1-5,CASSSVVGNSNQPQHF,TGTGCCAGCAGTTCTGTAGTCGGCAATAGCAATCAGCCCCAGCATTTT
once,-,TRBV19,TRBJ2-7,CASSIMVGDEQYF,TGTGCCAGTAGTATAATGGTAGGGGACGAGCAGTACTTC
few,-,TRBV19,TRBJ1-1,CASKGLGYTEAFF,TGTGCCTCGAAGGGGCTAGGTTACACTGAAGCTTTCTTT
-,-,TRBV4-1,TRBJ1-5,CASSHGAQPQHF,TGCGCCAGCAGCCACGGCGCACAGCCCCAGCATTTT
-,-,TRBV6-5,TRBJ1-2,CASSRTNFNYGYTF,TGTGCCAGTTCTCGGACAAACTTTAACTATGGCTACACCTTC
-,-,TRBV7-8,TRBJ1-6,CASSRVGSPLHF,TGTGCCAGCAGCCGGGTCGGGTCACCCCTCCACTTT
-,-,TRBV6-2/TRBV6-3,TRBJ2-5,CASSLASLRETQYF,TGTGCCAGCAGTCTCGCGTCCCTCCGGGAGACCCAGTACTTC
-,TRBD1,TRBV7-6,TRBJ2-1,CASSDRTGPMYNEQFF,TGTGCCAGCAGCGACAGGACAGGTCCGATGTACAATGAGCAGTTCTTC
-,-,TRBV11-3,TRBJ2-7,CASSYTRGDEQYF,TGTGCCAGCAGCTACACGAGGGGGGACGAGCAGTACTTC
-,TRBD1,TRBV4-2,TRBJ2-7,CASSPRQGGTYEQYF,TGTGCCAGCAGCCCGAGACAGGGGGGGACCTACGAGCAGTACTTC
once,TRBD1,TRBV5-1,TRBJ1-2,CASSSGQAYGYTF,TGCGCCAGCAGCTCGGGACAGGCCTATGGCTACACCTTC
-,-,TRBV12-5,TRBJ1-5,CASSAGVHQPQHF,TGTGCTAGCTCTGCTGGGGTTCATCAGCCCCAGCATTTT
-,TRBD2,TRBV28,TRBJ2-7,CASSLSPLGGIEQYF,TGTGCCAGCAGTTTATCTCCTTTGGGAGGGATTGAGCAGTACTTC
-,TRBD1,TRBV6-5,TRBJ2-2,CASSYRGLPGELFF,TGTGCCAGCAGTTACAGGGGGCTCCCCGGGGAGCTGTTTTTT